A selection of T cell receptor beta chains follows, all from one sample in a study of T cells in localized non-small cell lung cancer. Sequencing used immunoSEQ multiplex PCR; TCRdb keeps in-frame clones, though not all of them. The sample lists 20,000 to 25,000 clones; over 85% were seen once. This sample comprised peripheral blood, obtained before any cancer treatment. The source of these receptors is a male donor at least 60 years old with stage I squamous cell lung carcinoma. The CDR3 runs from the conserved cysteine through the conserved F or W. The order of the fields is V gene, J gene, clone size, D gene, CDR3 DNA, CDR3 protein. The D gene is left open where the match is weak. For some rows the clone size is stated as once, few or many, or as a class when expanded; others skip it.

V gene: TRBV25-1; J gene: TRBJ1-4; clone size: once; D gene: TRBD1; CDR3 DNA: TGTGCCAGCAGTGCATATCACGGACAGGGGTTTAATGAAAAACTGTTTTTT; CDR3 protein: CASSAYHGQGFNEKLFF
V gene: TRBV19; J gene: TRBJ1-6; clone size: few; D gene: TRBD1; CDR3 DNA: TGTGCCAGTAGTGGGACAGCGCATAATTCACCCCTCCACTTT; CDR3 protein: CASSGTAHNSPLHF
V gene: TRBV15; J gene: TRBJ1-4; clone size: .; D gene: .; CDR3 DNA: TGTGCCACCAGCAGAGACGCAACTAATGAAAAACTGTTTTTT; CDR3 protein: CATSRDATNEKLFF
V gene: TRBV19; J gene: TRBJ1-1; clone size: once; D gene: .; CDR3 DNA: TGTGCCAGTAGTACTCTGGGGAGTTTCTCTGAAGCTTTCTTT; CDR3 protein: CASSTLGSFSEAFF
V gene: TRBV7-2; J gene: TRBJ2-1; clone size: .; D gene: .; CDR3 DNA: TGTGCCAGCTCAGAAGGGGGGGCAAACGATGAGCAGTTCTTC; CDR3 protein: CASSEGGANDEQFF
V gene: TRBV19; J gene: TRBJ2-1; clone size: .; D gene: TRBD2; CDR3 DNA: TGTGCCAGTTCGGGACTAGCGAGAAATGAGCAGTTCTTC; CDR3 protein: CASSGLARNEQFF
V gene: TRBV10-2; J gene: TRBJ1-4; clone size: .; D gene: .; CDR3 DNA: TGCGCCAGCAGTGAAGGATGGAATGAAAAACTGTTTTTT; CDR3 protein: CASSEGWNEKLFF
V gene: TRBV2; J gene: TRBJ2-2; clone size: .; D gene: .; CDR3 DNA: TGTGCCAGCAGCCCAACGAACACCGGGGAGCTGTTTTTT; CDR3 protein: CASSPTNTGELFF
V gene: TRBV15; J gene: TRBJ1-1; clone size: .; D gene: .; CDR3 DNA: TGTGCCACCAAGTTAAAATTTAGTAGGGAGGAGGTCACTGAAGCTTTCTTT; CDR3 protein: CATKLKFSREEVTEAFF
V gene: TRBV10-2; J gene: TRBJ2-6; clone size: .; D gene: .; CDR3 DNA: TGCGCCAGCGCAGGACAGATAAGCTCTGGGGCCAACGTCCTGACTTTC; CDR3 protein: CASAGQISSGANVLTF
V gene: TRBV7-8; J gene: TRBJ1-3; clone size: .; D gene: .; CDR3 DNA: TGTGCCAGCAGCTTAGCGCTGAGGGGGGCTTCTGGAAACACCATATATTTT; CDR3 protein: CASSLALRGASGNTIYF
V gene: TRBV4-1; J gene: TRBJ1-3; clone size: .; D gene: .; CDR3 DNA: TGCGCCAGCAGCCAGCCCCCGAGGGGGGCATCTGGAAACACCATATATTTT; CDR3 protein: CASSQPPRGASGNTIYF
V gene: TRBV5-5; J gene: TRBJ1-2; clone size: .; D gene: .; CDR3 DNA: TGTGCCAGCAGCTTGGCCGGGACCTCAGTCTATGGCTACACCTTC; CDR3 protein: CASSLAGTSVYGYTF
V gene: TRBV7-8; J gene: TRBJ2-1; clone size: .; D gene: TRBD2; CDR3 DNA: TGTGCCAGCAGCTTAGAACTAGCGGGGGGTTGGACCTACAATGAGCAGTTCTTC; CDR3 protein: CASSLELAGGWTYNEQFF
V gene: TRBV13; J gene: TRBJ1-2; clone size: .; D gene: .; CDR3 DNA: TGTGCCAGCAGCTTAGACCAGGGGAACTATGGCTACACCTTC; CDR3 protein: CASSLDQGNYGYTF
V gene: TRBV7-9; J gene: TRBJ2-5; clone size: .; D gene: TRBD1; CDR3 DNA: TGTGCCAGCAGCTTAGGGGACAGGGCGTACCAAGAGACCCAGTACTTC; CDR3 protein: CASSLGDRAYQETQYF
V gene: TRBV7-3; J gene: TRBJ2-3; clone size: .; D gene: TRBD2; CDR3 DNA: TGTGCCAGCAGCCCGATATGGACTAGCGGGGTGTTCACAGATACGCAGTATTTT; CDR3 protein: CASSPIWTSGVFTDTQYF
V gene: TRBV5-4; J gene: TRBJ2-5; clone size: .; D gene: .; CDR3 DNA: TGTGCCAGCAGGGGGGCCCCCGGGACACAAGAGACCCAGTACTTC; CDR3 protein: CASRGAPGTQETQYF
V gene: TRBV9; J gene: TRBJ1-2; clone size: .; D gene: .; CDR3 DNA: TGTGCCAGCAGCGTAGTAGCTACTAACTATGGCTACACCTTC; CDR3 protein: CASSVVATNYGYTF
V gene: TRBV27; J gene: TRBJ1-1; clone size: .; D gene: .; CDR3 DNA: TGTTTAGCTGGCTCGAACACTGAAGCTTTCTTT; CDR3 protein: CLAGSNTEAFF
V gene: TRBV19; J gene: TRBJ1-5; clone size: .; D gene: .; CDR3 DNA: TGTGCCAGTAGTCTCGGACGGTTAAATCAGCCCCAGCATTTT; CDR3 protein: CASSLGRLNQPQHF
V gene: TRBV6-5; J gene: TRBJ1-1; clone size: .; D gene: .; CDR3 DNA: TGTGCCAGCAGACGCCACTCGAGCGATCACACTGAAGCTTTCTTT; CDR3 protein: CASRRHSSDHTEAFF
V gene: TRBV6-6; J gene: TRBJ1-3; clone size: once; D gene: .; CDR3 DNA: TGTGCCAGCAAGAATGAGGGTGTCTCTGGAAACACCATATATTTT; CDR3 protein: CASKNEGVSGNTIYF
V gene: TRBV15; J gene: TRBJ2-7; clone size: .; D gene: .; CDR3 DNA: TGTGCCACCGGCCTTACGGGGAGTGGGGAGCAGTACTTC; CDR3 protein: CATGLTGSGEQYF
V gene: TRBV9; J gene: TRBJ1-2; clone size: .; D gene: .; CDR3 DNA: TGTGCCAGCAGCGTAGGAATGGGGCCCTATGGCTACACCTTC; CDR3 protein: CASSVGMGPYGYTF
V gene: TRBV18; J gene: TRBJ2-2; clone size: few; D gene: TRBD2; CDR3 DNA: TGTGCCAGCTCACCCCTAGCGGGCTTGGCGTCCGGGGAGCTGTTTTTT; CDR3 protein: CASSPLAGLASGELFF
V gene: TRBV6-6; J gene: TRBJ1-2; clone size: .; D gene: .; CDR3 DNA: TGTGCCAGCAGCCCCCTCCCAGGGAAATCCTATGGCTACACCTTC; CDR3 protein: CASSPLPGKSYGYTF
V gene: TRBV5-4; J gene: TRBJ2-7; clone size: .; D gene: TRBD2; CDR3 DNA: TGTGCCAGCAGCCTCACTAGCGGGGGGCCTAACTCCTACGAGCAGTACTTC; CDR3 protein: CASSLTSGGPNSYEQYF
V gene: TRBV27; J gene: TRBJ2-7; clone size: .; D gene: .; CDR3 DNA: TGTGCCAGCAGTTCAACCGGGACTCTCTCCTACGAGCAGTACTTC; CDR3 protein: CASSSTGTLSYEQYF
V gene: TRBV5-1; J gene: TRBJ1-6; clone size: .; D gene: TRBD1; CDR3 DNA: TGCGCCAGCAGCTTCGACAGGGTTCAGGGGCGTCGTCTCGATTCACCCCTCCACTTT; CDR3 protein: CASSFDRVQGRRLDSPLHF
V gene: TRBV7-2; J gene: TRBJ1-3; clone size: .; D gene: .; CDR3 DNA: TGTGCCAGCAGACCCTGGGGGGGATCCTCCGGAAACACCATATATTTT; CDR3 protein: CASRPWGGSSGNTIYF
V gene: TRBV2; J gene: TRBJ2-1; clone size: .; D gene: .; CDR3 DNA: TGTGCCAGCAGGCGGGACAGTGGGGACTACAATGAGCAGTTCTTC; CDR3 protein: CASRRDSGDYNEQFF
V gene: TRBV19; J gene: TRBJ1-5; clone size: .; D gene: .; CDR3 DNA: TGTGCCAGTAGTTCCGGGGAGGGTATCCACGGGCCCCAGCATTTT; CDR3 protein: CASSSGEGIHGPQHF
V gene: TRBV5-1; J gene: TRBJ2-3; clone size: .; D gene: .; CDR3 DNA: TGCGCCAGCAGTTCCGGGACTCCCAAAGATACGCAGTATTTT; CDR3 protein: CASSSGTPKDTQYF
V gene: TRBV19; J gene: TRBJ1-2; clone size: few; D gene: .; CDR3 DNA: TGTGCCAGTAGTATAGCAGGCCGCGATGGCTACACCTTC; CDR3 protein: CASSIAGRDGYTF
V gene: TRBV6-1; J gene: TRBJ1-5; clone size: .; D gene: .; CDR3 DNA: TGTGCCAGCAGTGCGGTTTGGCAGCCCCAGCATTTT; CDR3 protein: CASSAVWQPQHF
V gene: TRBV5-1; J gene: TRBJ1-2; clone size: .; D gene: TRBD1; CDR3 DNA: TGCGCCAGCAGCTTGGTTCAGGGGGCATCTCCTAGTGGCTACACCTTC; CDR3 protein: CASSLVQGASPSGYTF
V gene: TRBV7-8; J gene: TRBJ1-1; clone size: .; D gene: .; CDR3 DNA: TGTGCCAGCAGCCTGGCCCGCAGCTCGGCTTTCTTT; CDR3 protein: CASSLARSSAFF
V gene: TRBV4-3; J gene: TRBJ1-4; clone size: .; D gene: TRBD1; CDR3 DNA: TGCGCCAGCAGCCATTACAGGGGGCGGGGAGAAAAACTGTTTTTT; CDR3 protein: CASSHYRGRGEKLFF
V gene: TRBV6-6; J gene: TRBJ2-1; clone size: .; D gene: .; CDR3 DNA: TGTGCCAGCACCCGAGCAGGGGAGCAGTTCTTC; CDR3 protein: CASTRAGEQFF
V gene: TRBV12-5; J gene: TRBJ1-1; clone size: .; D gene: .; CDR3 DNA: TGTGCTAGTGGTTTGGGGGGGTTAAGCACTGAAGCTTTCTTT; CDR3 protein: CASGLGGLSTEAFF
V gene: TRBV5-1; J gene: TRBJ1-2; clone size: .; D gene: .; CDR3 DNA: TGCGCCAGCAGCTTCACGCCCGGGACTCGACTGAATGGCTACACCTTC; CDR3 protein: CASSFTPGTRLNGYTF
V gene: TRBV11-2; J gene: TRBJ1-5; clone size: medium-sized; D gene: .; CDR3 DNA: TGTGCCAGCAGCTTAAGAGAGTACAATCAGCCCCAGCATTTT; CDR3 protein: CASSLREYNQPQHF
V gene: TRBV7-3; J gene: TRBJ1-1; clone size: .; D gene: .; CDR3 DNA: TGTGCCAGCAGCATACTCACGGGAGGCACTGAAGCTTTCTTT; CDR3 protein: CASSILTGGTEAFF
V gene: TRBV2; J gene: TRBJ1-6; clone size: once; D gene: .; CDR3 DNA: TGTGCCAGCAGTGATAGCCCCCCCGCGAGCTCCTATAATTCACCCCTCCACTTT; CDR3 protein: CASSDSPPASSYNSPLHF
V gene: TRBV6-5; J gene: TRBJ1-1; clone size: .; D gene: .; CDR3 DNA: TGTGCCAGCAGTCGCGGGGGTGACACTGAAGCTTTCTTT; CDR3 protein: CASSRGGDTEAFF
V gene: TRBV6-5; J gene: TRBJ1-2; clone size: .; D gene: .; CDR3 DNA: TGTGCCAGCAGTTACCTTGAGGAATCGACTGGAGGCTACACCTTC; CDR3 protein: CASSYLEESTGGYTF
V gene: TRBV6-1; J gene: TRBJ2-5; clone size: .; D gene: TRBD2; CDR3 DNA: TGTGCCACCCCCCGGGGACTAGCGGGGGGAGAGACCCAGTACTTC; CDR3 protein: CATPRGLAGGETQYF